This is a list of T cell receptor beta chains from one sample in a study of PD-1 blockade in classical Hodgkin lymphoma. Using immunoSEQ multiplex PCR, the repertoire was profiled, and TCRdb retains in-frame clones only, with some absent. The sample lists approximately 73,000 clones, approximately 94% occurring once. This specimen was peripheral blood mononuclear cells (PBMCs), taken at baseline. The source is a human donor with classical Hodgkin lymphoma. The CDR3 runs from the conserved cysteine through the conserved F or W. The D gene is left open where the match is weak.

J gene: TRBJ2-5; V gene: TRBV2; D gene: NA; CDR3 DNA: TGTGCCAGCAGTGACCCCCAGGGCCTCTCGGGGACCCAGTACTTC; CDR3 protein: CASSDPQGLSGTQYF
J gene: TRBJ2-5; V gene: TRBV30; D gene: NA; CDR3 DNA: TGTGCCTGGAGTGTAGAGGGGGCCACGGGGACGGGAGGGGAGACCCAGTACTTC; CDR3 protein: CAWSVEGATGTGGETQYF
J gene: TRBJ1-5; V gene: TRBV7-8; D gene: NA; CDR3 DNA: TGTGCCAGCAGCTTAGATACAGGCCCTCCGAATCAGCCCCAGCATTTT; CDR3 protein: CASSLDTGPPNQPQHF
J gene: TRBJ2-1; V gene: TRBV18; D gene: TRBD1; CDR3 DNA: TGTGCCAGCTTGCCGGGACAGGCGGTCAATGAGCAGTTCTTC; CDR3 protein: CASLPGQAVNEQFF
J gene: TRBJ2-1; V gene: TRBV5-1; D gene: TRBD2; CDR3 DNA: TGCGCCAGCAGCCCCCCTCATAGCGGGGGGGCCGACAATGAGCAGTTCTTC; CDR3 protein: CASSPPHSGGADNEQFF
J gene: TRBJ1-4; V gene: TRBV15; D gene: NA; CDR3 DNA: TGTGCCACCAGCAGAGAAGTCCCTCCAACCGAAAAACTGTTTTTT; CDR3 protein: CATSREVPPTEKLFF
J gene: TRBJ2-2; V gene: TRBV7-6; D gene: NA; CDR3 DNA: TGTGCCAGCAGCTTGGTCCCCGGGGAGCTGTTTTTT; CDR3 protein: CASSLVPGELFF
J gene: TRBJ2-1; V gene: TRBV12-5; D gene: TRBD2; CDR3 DNA: TGTGCTAGTGGTTTGGACAGCGGGGGACCCGACTACAATGAGCAGTTCTTC; CDR3 protein: CASGLDSGGPDYNEQFF
J gene: TRBJ1-4; V gene: TRBV9; D gene: NA; CDR3 DNA: TGTGCCAGCAGCTCCACCCTAGGTACTAATGAAAAACTGTTTTTT; CDR3 protein: CASSSTLGTNEKLFF
J gene: TRBJ2-3; V gene: TRBV19; D gene: NA; CDR3 DNA: TGTGCCAGTAGTTCCCCTTCCGACGAACCGAACACAGATACGCAGTATTTT; CDR3 protein: CASSSPSDEPNTDTQYF
J gene: TRBJ1-4; V gene: TRBV6-5; D gene: NA; CDR3 DNA: TGTGCCAGCAGTTACTCGGAGGCTGGTGGCGAAAAACTGTTTTTT; CDR3 protein: CASSYSEAGGEKLFF
J gene: TRBJ2-7; V gene: TRBV9; D gene: TRBD1; CDR3 DNA: TGTGCCAGCAGCGTAGGAGGTGAGACAGGGGCCCATCCGTCCCATTTC; CDR3 protein: CASSVGGETGAHPSHF
J gene: TRBJ2-5; V gene: TRBV7-6; D gene: NA; CDR3 DNA: TGTGCCAGCAGCTTAGCGGGGACTTTCGATGAGCAGTACTTC; CDR3 protein: CASSLAGTFDEQYF
J gene: TRBJ1-4; V gene: TRBV10-3; D gene: NA; CDR3 DNA: TGTGCCATCAGTCCGGGCCCTGTCAGGGAAAAACTGTTTTTT; CDR3 protein: CAISPGPVREKLFF
J gene: TRBJ2-7; V gene: TRBV18; D gene: TRBD1; CDR3 DNA: TGTGCCAGCTCACGGGGACAGGGAGGAACCTACGAGCAGTACTTC; CDR3 protein: CASSRGQGGTYEQYF
J gene: TRBJ1-1; V gene: TRBV6-5; D gene: NA; CDR3 DNA: TGTGCCAGCAGTAGGGGGGTAGGCACTGAAGCTTTCTTT; CDR3 protein: CASSRGVGTEAFF
J gene: TRBJ2-5; V gene: TRBV6-6; D gene: NA; CDR3 DNA: TGTGCCGTTGACAGTGCCGGCAGAGAGACCCAGTACTTC; CDR3 protein: CAVDSAGRETQYF